One sample yielded the 17 T cell receptor beta chains listed below, sequenced in a study of early T cells in non-severe SARS-CoV-2 infection. TCRdb recomputed calls from the 5' RACE reads with MiXCR, one row per CDR3 protein. The sample records fewer than 25,000 distinct CDR3 sequences, roughly 3.5% being singletons. The sample taken for sequencing was whole blood. These TCRs come from an adult who was a healthcare worker with PCR-confirmed SARS-CoV-2 infection or an uninfected control (not recorded which).

This clonotype was observed a few times. The V gene is TRBV20-1, the J gene TRBJ2-3, with 11 bases aligning to TRBD2. Germline lookup yields CDR1 DFQATT and CDR2 SNEGSKA (reference sequence). The CDR3 is 16 amino acids. The trim removed 6 bases at V and 5 bases at J, leaving 13 bases unmatched. CDR3 coding DNA: TGCAGTGCCCCTATTGGAGTAGCGGGGGGGAGAGATACGCAGTATTTT. The encoded protein is CSAPIGVAGGRDTQYF.

This clonotype was detected many times. V and J are TRBV28 and TRBJ1-2; no clear D gene. Germline V CDR1 and CDR2: MDHEN, SYDVKM. V was trimmed by 5 bases and J by 5 bases, leaving 21 bases between them. This CDR3 contains 16 residues. The CDR3 loop is CASSPGTIILGYGYTF. The CDR3 DNA sequence: TGTGCCAGCAGTCCGGGAACCATAATATTAGGTTATGGCTACACCTTC.

At least ten counts were recorded for this clonotype. This chain joins TRBV18 and TRBJ2-7; D gene ambiguous. The V and J ends lost 1 base and 7 bases respectively, with 14 bases between them. The CDR3 runs 14 residues. Germline V lookup: CDR1 KGHSH, CDR2 LQKENI. This CDR3 is CASSPLAGPKEQYF. The CDR3 DNA reads TGTGCCAGCTCACCACTGGCAGGACCCAAAGAGCAGTACTTC. Complete variable domain (other parts from reference TRBV18 and TRBJ2-7): NAGVMQNPRHLVRRRGQEARLRCSPMKGHSHVYWYRQLPEEGLKFMVYLQKENIIDESGMPKERFSAEFPKEGPSILRIQQVVRGDSAAYFCASSPLAGPKEQYFGPGTRLTVT.

This clonotype was counted ten times or more. The V gene is TRBV11-2, the J gene TRBJ2-7; D is undetermined. The CDR3 sequence is 11 residues long. V was trimmed by 5 bases and J by 4 bases, leaving 6 bases between them. The germline V gene has CDR1 SGHAT and CDR2 FQNNGV. CDR3 sequence: CASSLIYEQYF. The CDR3 nucleotides read TGTGCCAGCAGCCTAATTTACGAGCAGTACTTC.

This clonotype was recorded at least ten times. The chain uses TRBV7-7 and TRBJ2-1, with D possibly called TRBD1 or TRBD2 (5 bases each). The CDR3 has 13 residues. Germline CDR1 SSHAT, CDR2 FNYEAQ (reference sequence). CDR3 in amino acids: CATAPGLYNEQFF. CDR3 nucleotide sequence: TGTGCTACCGCCCCGGGGCTCTACAATGAGCAGTTCTTC.

The genes are TRBV29-1 and TRBJ2-4, with 7 bases fitting TRBD2. The V and J ends lost 2 bases and 8 bases, in that order; junction bases with no gene match: 3. The CDR3 contains 12 residues. The germline gives CDR1 SQVTM, CDR2 ANQGSEA. The CDR3 region has the DNA TGCAGCGTTGAAAGGGAGGGTTACATTCAGTACTTC. This sequence encodes CSVEREGYIQYF.

There are many counts of this clonotype. This chain links TRBV5-1 with TRBJ2-5, with D possibly being TRBD1 or TRBD2 (5 bases each). Trimming took 6 bases from V and 5 from J, leaving 20 bases between them. The CDR3 length is 15 residues. Germline lookup yields CDR1 SGHRS and CDR2 YFSETQ. In DNA, the CDR3 is TGCGCCAGCACCCTCATGCCGGGGACGGAGGAGACCCAGTACTTC. Its translation is CASTLMPGTEETQYF. Complete variable domain (other parts from reference TRBV5-1 and TRBJ2-5): KAGVTQTPRYLIKTRGQQVTLSCSPISGHRSVSWYQQTPGQGLQFLFEYFSETQRNKGNFPGRFSGRQFSNSRSEMNVSTLELGDSALYLCASTLMPGTEETQYFGPGTRLLVL.

This clonotype was counted between two and nine times. The V gene is TRBV12-3 or TRBV12-4, the J gene TRBJ1-5; D is unresolved. V lost 2 bases and J 6 bases, leaving 11 bases between the germline ends. There are 14 residues in the CDR3. The CDR3 DNA follows: TGTGCCAGCAGTTTAAGGGCCAGCCGTCAGCCCCAGCATTTT. Protein sequence: CASSLRASRQPQHF.

This clonotype was recorded many times. Mismatch with germline at one junction end may stem from a read error. This chain uses TRBV6-5 with TRBJ2-1; D is perhaps TRBD1 (7 bases). Germline V gene sequence: CDR1 MNHEY, CDR2 SVGAGI. The length of the CDR3 is 12 residues. DNA of the CDR3: TGTGCCAGCAGTTTCCAGGGGGGTGAGCTGTTCTTC. Translation gives CASSFQGGELFF.

This clonotype was detected ten times or more. The chain recombines TRBV11-2 with TRBJ2-4; 9 bases match TRBD2. This CDR3 has 17 residues. The germline V gene encodes CDR1 SGHAT and CDR2 FQNNGV. Trimming removed 1 base from V and 3 bases from J; junction bases left unmatched: 7. CDR3 sequence: CASSLVASGKYKNIQYF. The CDR3 nucleotides are TGTGCCAGCAGCTTAGTTGCTAGCGGGAAGTACAAAAACATTCAGTACTTC. Drawing the rest from reference TRBV11-2 and TRBJ2-4, the complete variable domain is EAGVAQSPRYKIIEKRQSVAFWCNPISGHATLYWYQQILGQGPKLLIQFQNNGVVDDSQLPKDRFSAERLKGVDSTLKIQPAKLEDSAVYLCASSLVASGKYKNIQYFGAGTRLSVL.

This clonotype has a count of ten or more. The CDR3 loop reads CASSVEGVQETQYF. The CDR3 DNA follows: TGTGCCAGCAGCGTAGAAGGGGTCCAAGAGACCCAGTACTTC. The J gene is TRBJ2-5, the V gene TRBV9; TRBD1 might be the D (5 bases). The CDR3 length is 14 residues. V gave up 0 bases and J gave up 1 base, with 7 bases separating them. Germline loops: CDR1 SGDLS, CDR2 YYNGEE.

This clonotype was seen ten or more times. This chain joins TRBV4-2 and TRBJ2-3; 7 nucleotides agree with TRBD1. With V trimmed by 1 base and J by 12 bases, 7 bases remained unmatched. The CDR3 has 13 residues. Looked up from germline, CDR1 is LGHNA and CDR2 is YNFKEQ. CDR3 sequence (DNA): TGTGCCAGCAGCCAAGCCAGGGGGTTTATTCAGTATTTT. Amino acid sequence: CASSQARGFIQYF.

In its sample, this clonotype ranks as medium-sized (0.01 to 0.1%). The chain recombines TRBV7-2 with TRBJ2-1; D not certain. The CDR3 contains 14 residues. V shed 5 bases and J shed 5 bases, with 13 bases lying between them. Per germline, CDR1 SGHTA and CDR2 FQGNSA. CDR3 coding DNA: TGTGCCAGCAGCACCCCTCCTGGCAACAATGAGCAGTTCTTC. The encoded protein is CASSTPPGNNEQFF.

The J gene is TRBJ1-5, the V gene TRBV6-1; D gene uncertain. CDR3 length: 15 residues. Germline loops: CDR1 MNHNS, CDR2 SASEGT. Trimming removed 6 bases at V and 1 base at J, with 13 bases between. As DNA, the CDR3 is TGTGCCAGCAGCGTCGACCAGGCAAGCAATCAGCCCCAGCATTTT. It codes for CASSVDQASNQPQHF.

CDR3 DNA: TGTGCCAGCAGCTTCCCGGGGTCCACGGGTTCCTACGAGCAGTACTTC. Protein: CASSFPGSTGSYEQYF. This sequence joins TRBV7-8 and TRBJ2-7; D perhaps matches TRBD2 (5 bases). Germline-derived CDR1 and CDR2 are SGHVS and FQNEAQ. The V end lost 3 bases, the J end lost 1 base, and 16 bases lay between the germline ends. CDR3 size: 16 residues.

In its sample, this clonotype ranks as medium-sized. V is TRBV6-5 and J is TRBJ2-1; no definite D call. Trimming left V 5 bases short and J 3 bases short, with 11 bases between. The CDR3 sequence is 14 residues long. Germline V CDR1 and CDR2: MNHEY, SVGAGI. The CDR3 region has the DNA TGTGCCAGCAGTCTGTCGGTGTACTACAATGAGCAGTTCTTC. It yields the protein CASSLSVYYNEQFF.

This clonotype has at least ten counts. The chain carries TRBV7-2 and TRBJ2-7; D remains ambiguous. The CDR3 is 13 amino acids. Germline V gene data show CDR1 as SGHTA and CDR2 as FQGNSA. The V end lost 5 bases, the J end lost 4 bases, and 12 bases lay between the germline ends. The CDR3 sequence is CASSPTRRYEQYF. CDR3 sequence (DNA): TGTGCCAGCAGCCCTACTCGCCGGTACGAGCAGTACTTC.